This TCR beta chain was observed in a study of T cells in Graves' hyperthyroidism and ophthalmopathy (dated by TCRdb to between 2017 and 2020). Background on the whole study: Peripheral blood samples were taken at initial diagnosis, before any treatment was given. To identify distinguishing TCR V-J signatures, a discovery cohort of 95 to 100 patients was used, comprising 43 with Graves' ophthalmopathy and roughly 60 with stable Graves' hyperthyroidism. The roughly 99 discovery patients were divided at random into training and test sets in a 7:3 ratio. The paper reports TCR Vbeta CDR3 sequencing of fewer than 150 peripheral blood samples: 40 or so ophthalmopathy, fewer than 80 hyperthyroidism and approximately 17 progressor patients. In addition, the study compared T-cell repertoires in thyroid tissue and in blood from six Graves' hyperthyroidism patients. After sampling, hyperthyroidism patients received methimazole starting at 30 mg daily, and ophthalmopathy patients received high-dose intravenous methylprednisolone. An independent validation cohort of around 19 hyperthyroidism patients and 15 or so patients who later progressed to ophthalmopathy tested prospective prediction of ophthalmopathy. Broad study findings and their caveats: In validation, progression to ophthalmopathy was predicted by the model with 70.59% sensitivity and approximately 78% specificity, a median of approximately 6.5 months before onset. A 13 V-J signature model separated ophthalmopathy from stable hyperthyroidism, with approximately 87% sensitivity and about 81% specificity in cross-validation and 80%/75% in testing. Blood samples also contained most of the expanded thyroid clonotypes (frequency above 0.001), which suggests that blood repertoires may reflect thyroid immune responses. Sample size was not statistically predetermined, and blinding of investigators to group allocation was not performed.

Taken from cysteine to phenylalanine, the CDR3 has 13 residues. The only DNA kept is the CDR3, 39 bases in frame from the first base. For CDR1 and CDR2, the germline V gene (reference sequence) lists DFQATT and SNEGSKA. V was cut back by 5 bases and J by 0 bases, leaving a gap of 10 bases between them. This clonotype was seen at least ten times. It lacks a known antigen. The input lacks base qualities; no much larger clone sits a single base away. The TCR beta CDR3 regions were amplified from RNA transcripts. A first-round RT-PCR of the TCR CDR3 used the HTBI primer set with the Qiagen OneStep RT-PCR kit. The libraries were constructed in a second round of multiplex PCR and then size-selected and purified. Paired-end sequencing of the libraries was performed with 100 bp reads on an Illumina HiSeq2000. The study's own analysis went as follows. SOAPnuke was used to process the raw data, throwing out any read that contained adapters or uncalled bases, had a mean Phred below 15, or lacked an exact constant-primer or identifier match. COPE v1.2.5 was used to merge the high-quality paired reads, and each unique nucleotide sequence was defined as a clonotype. MiTCR v1.1 was used to align the clonotypes against IMGT TRBV, TRBD and TRBJ reference segments. The analysis included only V-J combinations with a frequency above 0.0001, which together covered around 99% of the repertoires. The TCS score was defined as the ratio of F50 (clonal expansion) to E x V (chaos), calculated using BLOSUM62-based TCRdist between CDR3 peptides within each V-J. Welch's t-statistics and random forest reduced 450 to 600 V-J features to 10 to 15, which were used in a naive Bayes classifier (R e1071). Through fastp at Q25 and MiXCR, TCRdb rebuilt clones from the public reads, retaining in-frame beta chains. Each entry merges the rows of one CDR3 protein and shows their most common DNA and genes. TCRdb, not the authors, supplied the V and J calls. For this sample there are around 700,000 distinct CDR3 sequences; around 19% appear just once. The ten top clones hold over 15% of the sample.

Hyperthyroidism patients were newly diagnosed, had a disease duration of under 2 months, and were aged 18 to 65 years. The study excluded patients with uncontrolled infections, other autoimmune diseases, pregnancy or lactation. Diagnoses relied on clinical symptoms, serum thyroxine and TRAb, thyroid ultrasound and orbital computed tomography. Blood from progressor patients was drawn when they were first diagnosed with hyperthyroidism, before any ophthalmopathy symptoms appeared. Ficoll-Paque density gradient centrifugation was used to isolate PBMCs from 9.5 to 10 ml of fresh peripheral blood. Progressor patients were defined as those initially diagnosed with Graves' hyperthyroidism in whom ophthalmopathy developed during follow-up. Total RNA was extracted with Trizol reagent, and quality was checked on an Agilent 2100 Bioanalyzer.

The V and J segments used are TRBV20-1 and TRBJ1-1; TRBD1 could be the D gene, as 5 bases match. This clonotype was sampled from a woman aged 50 to 60 with Graves' hyperthyroidism that later progressed to Graves' ophthalmopathy. The specimen sequenced was blood. The base sequence is TGCAGTGCTGCAGACAGCCTGAACACTGAAGCTTTCTTT. Protein translation: CSAADSLNTEAFF.